This TCR beta chain was profiled in a study of blood T cell repertoires in COVID-19. There are 14 residues in the CDR3. CDR1 is SGHRS, CDR2 YFSETQ, per germline. The V end lost 6 bases, the J end lost 0 bases, and 12 bases lay between the germline ends. In the original analysis: Quantification of nucleated cells was approximated via reference gene primer amplification. Data came from immunoSEQ multiplex PCR; TCRdb stores just in-frame clones and leaves some out. For V, J and clone size, that table is used; D and trimming come from the DNA. The sample holds 150,000 to 250,000 clones, roughly 83% seen once.

The rearrangement joins TRBV5-1 to TRBJ1-1; the D is unclear. Material: peripheral blood. This clonotype originated in a woman aged 40-49 years with COVID-19, enrolled during active disease. The DNA of the CDR3 is TGCGCCAGCACCCCCCCAGGTATGAACACTGAAGCTTTCTTT. Residues: CASTPPGMNTEAFF.